This record covers a single T cell receptor (beta chain). Its antigen remains undetermined. Base quality data are lacking; no much larger clone is found one base away. The data originate from a study of blood T cell repertoires in COVID-19 (TCRdb year 2020). For the study in its entirety: Samples from collaborators originated in the United States, Italy and Spain and spanned both the acute and convalescent phases of COVID-19. The repertoires were released in a freely available public database intended as a resource for research on the immune response to SARS-CoV-2. Sample metadata almost always included a de-identified subject ID, COVID-19 status, age in years and sex. The samples were drawn from the first 160 participants of the ongoing ImmuneRACE study and from 1,200 or so subjects provided by 6 global collaborators. The prospective study material was composed of cDNA or gDNA derived from T cells, B-cell-depleted T cells, or PBMCs. Deeply sampled blood TCRbeta repertoires from subjects exposed to, actively infected with, or recovered from COVID-19 were included in the dataset. HLA class I and class II types, where available, came from metadata supplied by the sample provider rather than from assay-based typing. Findings and caveats that apply to the study as a whole: The quantity of clinical and demographic metadata differed by source and by participant and was supplied without curation.

Samples from volunteer blood donors who had recovered from COVID-19 were contributed by a second Seattle source. Collaborating institutions collected whole blood in K2EDTA tubes following their own protocols. For TCRbeta analysis, collaborators shipped samples in one of three forms: frozen whole blood, isolated PBMCs, or DNA extracted from either of those sample types. TCRbeta CDR3 regions were amplified from genomic DNA by means of the immunoSEQ Assay, a bias-controlled multiplex PCR. Per the original workflow: The number of nucleated cells in each sample was estimated from the amplification of reference gene primers within the assay. To quantify the absolute abundance of each unique TCRbeta CDR3 rearrangement, sequence reads were collapsed and filtered. Productive Simpson clonality was computed per sample as the square root of Simpson's diversity index over productive rearrangements. Sourced from immuneACCESS, this table was stored by TCRdb with only in-frame sequences that have V and J called. A share of the clones is absent; for the studies checked, an unresolved V gene accounts for under half, and the remainder has no known explanation. V and J calls and clone size are given by that table; D and trimming were obtained from the DNA. Counted in this sample were 200,000 to 300,000 clones; more than 70% of them appeared once. The ten top clones hold 0.95% to 1% of the sample.

Material for sequencing was peripheral blood. This receptor was obtained from a woman between 40 and 50 years old who had recovered from COVID-19.

The CDR3 here reads CSASPGGSGDTQYF. The nucleotides read TGCAGCGCCTCCCCCGGTGGCTCAGGAGATACGCAGTATTTT. The sequence is built from TRBV29-1 and TRBJ2-3; the D gene is unclear. CDR1 and CDR2, per the germline V gene, are SQVTM and ANQGSEA. From cysteine to phenylalanine, the CDR3 is 14 amino acids long. Only the CDR3 DNA is retained, 42 bases long and in frame from the first base. V was cut back by 7 bases and J by 5 bases, leaving a gap of 19 bases between them.